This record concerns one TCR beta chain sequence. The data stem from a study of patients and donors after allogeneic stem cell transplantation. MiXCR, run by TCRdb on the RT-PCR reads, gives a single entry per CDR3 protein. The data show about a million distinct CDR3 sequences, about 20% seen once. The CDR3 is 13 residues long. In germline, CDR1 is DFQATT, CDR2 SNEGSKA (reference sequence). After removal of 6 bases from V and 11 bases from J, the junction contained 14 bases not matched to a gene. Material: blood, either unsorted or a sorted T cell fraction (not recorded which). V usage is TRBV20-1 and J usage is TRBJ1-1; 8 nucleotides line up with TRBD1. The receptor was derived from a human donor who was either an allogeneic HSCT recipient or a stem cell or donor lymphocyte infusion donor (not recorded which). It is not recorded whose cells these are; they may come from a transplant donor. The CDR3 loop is CSAKRSQGATAFF. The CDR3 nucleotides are TGCAGTGCGAAGAGGTCGCAGGGGGCTACGGCTTTCTTT.